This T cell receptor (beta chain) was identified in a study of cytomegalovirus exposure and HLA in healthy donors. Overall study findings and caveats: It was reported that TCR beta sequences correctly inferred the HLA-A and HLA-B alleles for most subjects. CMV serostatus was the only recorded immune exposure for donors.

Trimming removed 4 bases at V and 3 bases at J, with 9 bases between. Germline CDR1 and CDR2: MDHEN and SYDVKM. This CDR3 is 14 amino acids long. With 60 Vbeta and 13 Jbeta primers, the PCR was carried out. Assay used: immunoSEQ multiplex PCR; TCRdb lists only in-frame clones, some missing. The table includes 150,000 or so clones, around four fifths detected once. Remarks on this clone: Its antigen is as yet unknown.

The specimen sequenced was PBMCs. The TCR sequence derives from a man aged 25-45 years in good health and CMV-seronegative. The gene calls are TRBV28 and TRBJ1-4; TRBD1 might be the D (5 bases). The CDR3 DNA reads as TGTGCCAGCAGTTATCCGGGGGCTAATGAAAAACTGTTTTTT. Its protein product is CASSYPGANEKLFF.